The 23 T cell receptor beta chains in this list originate from one sample, sequenced in a study of blood T cell repertoires in COVID-19. Data came from immunoSEQ multiplex PCR; TCRdb stores just in-frame clones and leaves some out. The data contain 130,000 or so clones, 87% of them seen just once; the ten biggest clones take up less than 2.5%. Sequenced input: peripheral blood. The receptors come from a man between 45 and 60 years old with active COVID-19.

This clone was seen only a few times. The J gene is TRBJ1-1, the V gene TRBV7-3, with D possibly matching TRBD1 (6 bases). Trimming took off 2 bases at V and 3 bases at J, with 10 bases between the two ends. The CDR3 extends over 14 amino acids. From germline, CDR1 is SGHTA and CDR2 FQGTGA. The CDR3 region is CASSLDRRDTEAFF. Written as DNA, the CDR3 is TGTGCCAGCAGCTTAGACAGGCGGGACACTGAAGCTTTCTTT.

The chain has TRBV9 and TRBJ2-6; a weak D match, TRBD2 (5 bases). The CDR3 contains 15 residues. Germline CDR1 and CDR2: SGDLS and YYNGEE. Trimming cost V 4 bases and J 4 bases, with 12 bases left between them. The CDR3 nucleotides read TGTGCCAGCAGCCCCGGCGGGCGGGGGGCCAACGTCCTGACTTTC. Its protein is CASSPGGRGANVLTF.

J is TRBJ1-4 and V is TRBV5-5; unclear D gene. Trimming took 4 bases from V and 4 from J, leaving 14 bases between them. The CDR3 is 15 amino acids. Germline-derived CDR1 and CDR2 are SGHKS and YYEKEE (reference sequence). CDR3 in amino acids: CASSRSDEGNEKLFF. The CDR3, as DNA: TGTGCCAGCAGCCGAAGTGATGAGGGTAATGAAAAACTGTTTTTT. The whole variable domain, remainder taken from reference TRBV5-5 and TRBJ1-4, is DAGVTQSPTHLIKTRGQQVTLRCSPISGHKSVSWYQQVLGQGPQFIFQYYEKEERGRGNFPDRFSARQFPNYSSELNVNALLLGDSALYLCASSRSDEGNEKLFFGSGTQLSVL.

The chain recombines TRBV11-2 with TRBJ2-5; D perhaps matches TRBD1 (6 bases). The CDR3 runs to 13 residues. V was pared by 5 bases and J by 5 bases, with 12 bases between. The germline V gene has CDR1 SGHAT and CDR2 FQNNGV. The CDR3 loop is CASSPRTAETQYF. The DNA of the CDR3 is TGTGCCAGCAGCCCCCGGACAGCTGAGACCCAGTACTTC.

The chain uses TRBV15 and TRBJ2-7, with 9 nucleotides matching TRBD2. CDR3 length: 16 amino acids. The V gene end was trimmed by 1 base and the J gene end by 0 bases; junction bases not matched to a gene: 4. The V gene's germline CDR1 is LNHNV and CDR2 YYDKDF (reference sequence). The CDR3 spells CATSRGLADSSYEQYF. DNA for the CDR3: TGTGCCACCAGCAGAGGACTAGCGGATAGCTCCTACGAGCAGTACTTC.

This clone was counted between two and nine times. This chain joins TRBV12-5 and TRBJ1-3; maybe TRBD1 (6 bases). In germline, CDR1 is LGHNT, CDR2 FRNRAP. There are 15 residues in the CDR3. V dropped 1 base and J dropped 4 bases, with 11 bases sitting between them. This CDR3 is CASGLGRTAGNTIYF. As DNA, the CDR3 is TGTGCTAGTGGTTTGGGAAGGACAGCAGGAAACACCATATATTTT.

This chain uses TRBV15 with TRBJ2-7, with 8 bases that match TRBD1. The J segment lost 5 bases and the V segment lost 1 base, leaving 10 bases of the junction unmatched. Germline V lookup: CDR1 LNHNV, CDR2 YYDKDF (reference sequence). The CDR3 consists of 16 residues. The CDR3 DNA reads TGTGCCACCAGCAGAGGCCCGACGACAGGGGTCCACGAGCAGTACTTC. Amino acids: CATSRGPTTGVHEQYF.

This clone appeared a single time. The chain links TRBV7-9 to TRBJ2-2; 7 bases fit TRBD2. Germline CDR1 is SEHNR and CDR2 is FQNEAQ (reference sequence). This CDR3 contains 14 residues. The V segment lost 3 bases and the J segment 5 bases; nucleotides outside the gene matches: 3. The CDR3 is CASSLRGGTGELFF. CDR3 coding DNA: TGTGCCAGCAGCTTGCGGGGAGGGACCGGGGAGCTGTTTTTT.

The table lists this clone with a count of one. V usage is TRBV9 and J usage is TRBJ1-2, with 8 bases fitting TRBD1. Losses at the gene ends were 9 bases for V and 2 bases for J; bases not matched to a gene: 3. There are 12 residues in the CDR3. Per the germline V gene, CDR1 is SGDLS and CDR2 is YYNGEE. CDR3 in amino acids: CATGQGNYGYTF. The CDR3 nucleotides read TGTGCCACCGGACAGGGCAACTATGGCTACACCTTC.

The gene calls are TRBV7-2 and TRBJ2-3, with 11 positions matching TRBD1. Per the germline V gene, CDR1 is SGHTA and CDR2 is FQGNSA. Trimming cost V 5 bases and J 8 bases; bases outside gene matches: 6. This CDR3 is 14 amino acids long. CDR3 sequence (DNA): TGTGCCAGCAGCCGGGGACAGGGGGTCGGTACGCAGTATTTT. This gives the protein CASSRGQGVGTQYF.

CDR3 sequence: CASSPYRILTGTSYEQYF. The CDR3 DNA is TGTGCCAGCAGCCCCTACCGTATTCTGACAGGGACTTCCTACGAGCAGTACTTC. The chain uses TRBV7-8 and TRBJ2-7, with D tentatively TRBD1 (7 bases). Germline V CDR1 and CDR2: SGHVS, FQNEAQ. The V and J ends lost 5 bases and 1 base respectively, with 24 bases between them. CDR3 length equals 18 residues.

This rearrangement joins TRBV6-6 to TRBJ1-1; D remains ambiguous. The CDR3 sequence is 15 residues long. The germline gives CDR1 MNHNY, CDR2 SVGAGI (reference sequence). Trimming removed 2 bases at V and 2 bases at J, with 12 bases between. The CDR3 DNA reads as TGTGCCAGCAGTTACCGAGGGTGGGGAAACACTGAAGCTTTCTTT. Protein: CASSYRGWGNTEAFF.

J is TRBJ2-1 and V is TRBV6-6, with D perhaps TRBD1 (5 bases). The germline gives CDR1 MNHNY, CDR2 SVGAGI (reference sequence). The V end was cut by 5 bases, the J end by 4 bases, with 9 bases between. The CDR3 spans 13 residues. The CDR3 DNA follows: TGTGCCAGCAGTCTGACAGCGTACAATGAGCAGTTCTTC. This gives the protein CASSLTAYNEQFF.

The V call is TRBV10-3, the J call TRBJ1-3; D is unresolved. This CDR3 comprises 17 residues. CDR1 ENHRY and CDR2 SYGVKD come from the germline V gene. V was pared by 5 bases and J by 0 bases, with 17 bases between. CDR3 DNA sequence: TGTGCCATCAGTAAGACGGCAGGTACCCTCTCTGGAAACACCATATATTTT. Translating it yields CAISKTAGTLSGNTIYF.

The rearrangement uses TRBV13 and TRBJ2-3; D possibly corresponds to TRBD2 (5 bases). Germline CDR1 and CDR2: PRHDT and FYEKMQ (reference sequence). The CDR3 has 13 residues. With 5 bases removed from V and 2 bases from J, the gap between germline ends came to 8 bases. The DNA of the CDR3 is TGTGCCAGCAGCCCGACTACCACAGATACGCAGTATTTT. This sequence encodes CASSPTTTDTQYF.

This clone was counted between two and nine times. The CDR3 nucleotides read TGTGCCAGTAGAGACAGGGGGCGCGGTGATGGGGAGCTGTTTTTT. Translated, it gives CASRDRGRGDGELFF. This chain links TRBV19 with TRBJ2-2, with 10 bases that match TRBD1. V shed 6 bases and J 8 bases; nucleotides not matched to a gene: 9. The CDR3 extends over 15 amino acids. The germline V gene encodes CDR1 LNHDA and CDR2 SQIVND (reference sequence).

This chain links TRBV6-2 or TRBV6-3 with TRBJ2-3, with 8 bases fitting TRBD2. Germline CDR1 MNHEY, CDR2 SVGEGT. This CDR3 has 15 amino acids. The ends lost 4 bases at V and 5 bases at J; junction bases unmatched: 8. CDR3 in DNA: TGTGCCAGCAGTTTAACGGGGGGGGGCCAAGATACGCAGTATTTT. Encoded protein: CASSLTGGGQDTQYF.

This clone has just one count. The rearrangement joins TRBV7-2 to TRBJ2-3, with D maybe TRBD1 (6 bases). Per the germline V gene, CDR1 is SGHTA and CDR2 is FQGNSA. Deletions cut 6 bases from V and 2 bases from J, with 12 bases between. The CDR3 covers 14 residues. The CDR3 DNA follows: TGTGCCAGCAGATTGGGACACCTCACAGATACGCAGTATTTT. Its protein product is CASRLGHLTDTQYF.

The chain couples TRBV5-4 to TRBJ2-7, with 7 bases fitting TRBD1. Germline V lookup: CDR1 SGHNT, CDR2 YYREEE (reference sequence). Unmatched junction bases numbered 3, after V lost 0 bases and J lost 3 bases. The CDR3 is 14 amino acids. The CDR3 bases are TGTGCCAGCAGCTTGGAACAGGGGTACTACGAGCAGTACTTC. Translating gives CASSLEQGYYEQYF.

The rearrangement joins TRBV5-5 to TRBJ2-4, with D unresolved. The CDR3 is 15 amino acids. Trimming stripped 2 bases from V and 0 bases from J, with 9 bases between. Germline lookup yields CDR1 SGHKS and CDR2 YYEKEE (reference sequence). The CDR3 DNA follows: TGTGCCAGCAGCTTCCCAGGAATAGCCAAAAACATTCAGTACTTC. Translation gives CASSFPGIAKNIQYF.

This CDR3 is CASGLVRRADTEAFF. The DNA of the CDR3 is TGTGCTAGTGGTTTGGTACGGAGGGCCGACACTGAAGCTTTCTTT. The V call is TRBV12-5, the J call TRBJ1-1; D remains unclear. Deletions cut 0 bases from V and 3 bases from J, with 11 bases between. CDR3 length: 15 residues. Germline CDR1 is LGHNT and CDR2 is FRNRAP.

CDR3 DNA: TGCGCCAGCAGCCAAGATCTAGTACGGACCCAGTACTTC. This encodes CASSQDLVRTQYF. The J gene is TRBJ2-5, the V gene TRBV4-3; D gene uncertain. This CDR3 is 13 amino acids long. The V end lost 0 bases, the J end lost 7 bases, and 9 bases lay between the germline ends. CDR1 and CDR2 from the germline V gene are LGHNA and YSLEER.

The CDR3 is CASSRLSGGSSDTQYF. The CDR3 DNA sequence: TGTGCCAGTAGTCGGCTCAGCGGGGGGAGTTCAGATACGCAGTATTTT. The chain recombines TRBV19 with TRBJ2-3, with TRBD2 matching over 9 bases. Germline V gene lookup returns CDR1 LNHDA and CDR2 SQIVND (reference sequence). With 5 bases clipped from V and 4 bases from J, the junction kept 10 bases outside the gene matches. The CDR3 is 16 amino acids. The full variable domain, with the rest looked up from reference TRBV19 and TRBJ2-3, is DGGITQSPKYLFRKEGQNVTLSCEQNLNHDAMYWYRQDPGQGLRLIYYSQIVNDFQKGDIAEGYSVSREKKESFPLTVTSAQKNPTAFYLCASSRLSGGSSDTQYFGPGTRLTVL.